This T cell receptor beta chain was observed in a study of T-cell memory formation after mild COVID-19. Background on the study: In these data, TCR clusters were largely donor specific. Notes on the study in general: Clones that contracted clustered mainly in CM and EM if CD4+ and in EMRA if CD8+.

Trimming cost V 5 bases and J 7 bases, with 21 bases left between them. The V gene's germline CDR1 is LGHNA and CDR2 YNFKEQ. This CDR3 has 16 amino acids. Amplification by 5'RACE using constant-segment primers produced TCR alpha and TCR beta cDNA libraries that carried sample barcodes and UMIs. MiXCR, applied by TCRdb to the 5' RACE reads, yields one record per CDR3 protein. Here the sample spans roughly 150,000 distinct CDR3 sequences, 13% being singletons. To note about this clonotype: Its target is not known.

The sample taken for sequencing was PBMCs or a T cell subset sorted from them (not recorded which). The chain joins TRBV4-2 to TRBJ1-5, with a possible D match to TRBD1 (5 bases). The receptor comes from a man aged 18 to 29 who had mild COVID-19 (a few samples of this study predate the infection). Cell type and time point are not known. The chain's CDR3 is CASSREGDPGGQPQHF. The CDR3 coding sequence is TGTGCCAGCAGCAGGGAAGGCGACCCGGGGGGGCAGCCCCAGCATTTT.